These 31 T cell receptor beta chains share one sample of origin, sequenced in a study of CD8+ T cells in alopecia areata (dated by TCRdb to the late 2010s). Preparation of the library involved the immunoSEQ multiplex PCR assay. RNA was extracted from all samples and reverse transcribed into cDNA, which served as template for TCR sequencing. TCRdb obtained this table from immuneACCESS and retained in-frame rearrangements with V and J assigned. These tables miss some clones; where compared with another copy, unresolved V genes account for less than half of the shortfall, and the remainder is unexplained. Recorded for this sample are around 190,000 clones; about 61% of them occurred a single time. The ten biggest clones cover under 5% of the sample. Sequencing was done on a sample of CD8+ T cells sorted from blood. The receptors shown here come from a human donor in good health.

V usage is TRBV7-9 and J usage is TRBJ2-7; D remains unclear. The CDR3 sequence is 12 residues long. Between the trimmed V and J ends, which lost 5 bases and 5 bases, there was a span of 10 bases. The germline V gene encodes CDR1 SEHNR and CDR2 FQNEAQ (reference sequence). The CDR3 DNA is TGTGCCAGCAGCCATACCCCACACGAGCAGTACTTC. Its protein is CASSHTPHEQYF.

This clone has just a few counts. The chain employs TRBV13 and TRBJ2-1; no firm D call. V was pared by 5 bases and J by 6 bases, with 11 bases between. In germline, CDR1 is PRHDT, CDR2 FYEKMQ (reference sequence). The CDR3 totals 13 residues. This CDR3 is CASSDPWGNEQFF. CDR3 nucleotide sequence: TGTGCCAGCAGCGATCCGTGGGGCAATGAGCAGTTCTTC. The full variable domain, in which reference TRBV13 and TRBJ2-1 provide the parts outside the CDR3, is AAGVIQSPRHLIKEKRETATLKCYPIPRHDTVYWYQQGPGQDPQFLISFYEKMQSDKGSIPDRFSAQQFSDYHSELNMSSLELGDSALYFCASSDPWGNEQFFGPGTRLTVL.

The chain is built from TRBV7-3 and TRBJ2-1; TRBD2 agrees at 7 bases. Unmatched junction bases numbered 4, after V lost 5 bases and J lost 0 bases. Germline assignment: CDR1 SGHTA and CDR2 FQGTGA. CDR3 length: 15 amino acids. CDR3 coding DNA: TGTGCCAGCAGCCTGCGGGGGATCTCCTACAATGAGCAGTTCTTC. It codes for CASSLRGISYNEQFF.

V usage is TRBV9 and J usage is TRBJ2-1, with TRBD2 as a possible D gene (6 bases). Deletions cut 0 bases from V and 5 bases from J, with 18 bases between. This CDR3 spans 17 amino acids. Germline V gene data show CDR1 as SGDLS and CDR2 as YYNGEE. CDR3 in DNA: TGTGCCAGCAGCGTAGAGGGAGGTGGCCGTCCCCACAATGAGCAGTTCTTC. Translating gives CASSVEGGGRPHNEQFF.

This clone was counted between two and nine times. The gene calls are TRBV29-1 and TRBJ1-2; TRBD1 matches 12 bases. Losses at the gene ends were 7 bases for V and 7 bases for J; bases not matched to a gene: 13. The CDR3 contains 15 residues. Germline V CDR1 and CDR2: SQVTM, ANQGSEA. CDR3: CSDILPGQGALGYTF. CDR3 in DNA: TGCAGCGACATTCTACCGGGACAGGGGGCCCTTGGCTACACCTTC.

This clone was seen only once. Additional DNA sequences in this sample encode the identical CDR3. CDR3 in amino acids: CSVRDSYGYTF. CDR3 nucleotide sequence: TGCAGCGTCCGGGACTCCTATGGCTACACCTTC. The chain carries TRBV29-1 and TRBJ1-2, with D perhaps TRBD1 (5 bases). Trimming pared 6 bases from V and 4 bases from J, leaving 9 bases between. Germline-derived CDR1 and CDR2 are SQVTM and ANQGSEA. This CDR3 is built from 11 residues.

Only a few counts were recorded for this clone. V is TRBV2 and J is TRBJ2-3, with D unclear. The CDR3 sequence is 16 residues long. The germline gives CDR1 SNHLY, CDR2 FYNNEI. With 1 base removed from V and 0 bases from J, the gap between germline ends came to 11 bases. The CDR3 DNA reads TGTGCCAGCAGTGAAGGGTACAGTCCTAGCACAGATACGCAGTATTTT. This translates into CASSEGYSPSTDTQYF. The variable domain in full, completed from reference TRBV2 and TRBJ2-3, reads EPEVTQTPSHQVTQMGQEVILRCVPISNHLYFYWYRQILGQKVEFLVSFYNNEISEKSEIFDDQFSVERPDGSNFTLKIRSTKLEDSAMYFCASSEGYSPSTDTQYFGPGTRLTVL.

This clone was detected only a few times. CDR3 protein: CSVQTGATSTDTQYF. DNA of the CDR3: TGCAGCGTCCAGACAGGGGCCACTAGCACAGATACGCAGTATTTT. The V call is TRBV29-1, the J call TRBJ2-3; 8 bases are a match to TRBD1. V lost 6 bases and J lost 0; bases outside the gene matches: 8. The CDR3 is 15 amino acids. Germline CDR1 SQVTM, CDR2 ANQGSEA.

This chain uses TRBV4-2 with TRBJ2-7; D remains ambiguous. There are 14 residues in the CDR3. V gave up 0 bases and J gave up 4 bases, with 10 bases separating them. Germline CDR1 LGHNA, CDR2 YNFKEQ. CDR3 in DNA: TGTGCCAGCAGCCAAGAGGTCGGTCCTTACGAGCAGTACTTC. It yields the protein CASSQEVGPYEQYF.

The rearrangement uses TRBV6-5 and TRBJ2-7; perhaps D is TRBD1 or TRBD2 (6 bases each). Germline V lookup: CDR1 MNHEY, CDR2 SVGAGI. The CDR3 runs 14 residues. V lost 4 bases and J 4 bases, leaving 14 bases between the germline ends. CDR3 DNA sequence: TGTGCCAGCAGTTCTGGCAGGGGAGGATACGAGCAGTACTTC. Translated, it gives CASSSGRGGYEQYF.

This rearrangement joins TRBV16 to TRBJ2-1; D not certain. The CDR3 length is 14 residues. The germline CDR1 and CDR2 sequences are KGHSY and FQNENV. V was clipped by 0 bases and J by 2 bases, with 5 bases between them. The CDR3 here is CASSQSIAYNEQFF. The CDR3 coding sequence is TGTGCCAGCAGCCAATCAATAGCCTACAATGAGCAGTTCTTC.

This clone was detected only a few times. The V and J genes are TRBV7-2 and TRBJ2-7; tentatively, D is TRBD1 (7 bases). The germline V and J ends were trimmed by 5 bases and 3 bases, with 26 bases remaining between them. This CDR3 spans 18 amino acids. CDR1 SGHTA and CDR2 FQGNSA come from the germline V gene. The CDR3 nucleotides are TGTGCCAGCAGCCCAACGCCCCGGAGGGGGCATATTAACTACGAGCAGTACTTC. It translates to CASSPTPRRGHINYEQYF. Using reference TRBV7-2 and TRBJ2-7 for the parts outside the CDR3, the full variable domain is GAGVSQSPSNKVTEKGKDVELRCDPISGHTALYWYRQSLGQGLEFLIYFQGNSAPDKSGLPSDRFSAERTGGSVSTLTIQRTQQEDSAVYLCASSPTPRRGHINYEQYFGPGTRLTVT.

This sequence joins TRBV25-1 and TRBJ1-2, with D uncertain. CDR3 length equals 16 residues. The germline V gene encodes CDR1 MGHDK and CDR2 SYGVNS. V lost 1 base and J lost 4, with 16 bases in between. This chain's CDR3 is CASSEFGGSLSYGYTF. For the CDR3, the DNA is TGTGCCAGCAGTGAATTTGGAGGGTCCCTCAGCTATGGCTACACCTTC.

The chain combines TRBV13 with TRBJ2-7; D is uncertain. This CDR3 contains 13 residues. V was clipped by 2 bases and J by 2 bases, with 7 bases between them. Germline V CDR1 and CDR2: PRHDT, FYEKMQ (reference sequence). CDR3 residues: CASSLNRPYEQYF. The CDR3, as DNA: TGTGCCAGCAGCTTAAACAGACCCTACGAGCAGTACTTC.

This clone was recorded only once. The chain carries TRBV6-6 and TRBJ1-2; perhaps TRBD1 as D (6 bases). The CDR3 totals 12 residues. CDR1 and CDR2 from the germline V gene are MNHNY and SVGAGI (reference sequence). The germline V and J ends were trimmed by 10 bases and 5 bases, with 14 bases remaining between them. CDR3 sequence: CAILQGTYGYTF. The DNA for the CDR3 is TGTGCCATCCTCCAGGGGACTTATGGCTACACCTTC.

CDR3 region: CSVRQSYEQYF. In nucleotides, the CDR3 is TGCAGCGTACGACAGAGCTACGAGCAGTACTTC. The V gene is TRBV29-1, the J gene TRBJ2-7, with D tentatively TRBD1 (5 bases). V lost 6 bases and J 3 bases, leaving 9 bases between the germline ends. CDR3 length equals 11 residues. The germline CDR1 and CDR2 sequences are SQVTM and ANQGSEA.

The chain is built from TRBV29-1 and TRBJ2-5; 13 nucleotides line up with TRBD2. Germline lookup yields CDR1 SQVTM and CDR2 ANQGSEA. The CDR3 runs 16 residues. V shed 6 bases, J shed 5 bases, and the junction held 12 bases outside the gene matches. CDR3 sequence: CSVPGLAGSLGETQYF. The CDR3 region has the DNA TGCAGCGTCCCGGGACTAGCGGGGTCCCTGGGCGAGACCCAGTACTTC.

This clone has more than one count but fewer than ten. This CDR3 is also generated by other DNA sequences in the sample. This chain links TRBV5-1 with TRBJ2-2; D remains ambiguous. The germline V gene has CDR1 SGHRS and CDR2 YFSETQ. The CDR3 extends over 12 amino acids. Trimming cost V 4 bases and J 2 bases, with 3 bases left between them. CDR3 residues: CASSPNTGELFF. The CDR3 nucleotides read TGCGCCAGCAGCCCTAACACCGGGGAGCTGTTTTTT.

This clone was detected a few times. The CDR3 region has the DNA TGCGCCAGCAGCCGCGGGACCTACAATGAGCAGTTCTTC. It translates to CASSRGTYNEQFF. The rearrangement links TRBV4-1 to TRBJ2-1; possibly TRBD2 for D (6 bases). The CDR3 extends over 13 amino acids. V was shortened by 4 bases and J by 2 bases, with 6 bases between the two germline ends. Looked up from germline, CDR1 is MGHRA and CDR2 is YSYEKL.

The gene calls are TRBV30 and TRBJ1-2; 7 bases map to TRBD1. The germline V gene encodes CDR1 GTSNPN and CDR2 SVGIG (reference sequence). V dropped 1 base and J dropped 2; count of bases not matched to a gene: 7. This CDR3 has 15 residues. The CDR3 loop is CAWSDPWGQNYGYTF. The CDR3, as DNA: TGTGCCTGGAGTGACCCTTGGGGACAGAACTATGGCTACACCTTC.

The sample holds a few counts of this clone. Other DNA sequences in this specimen translate into the identical CDR3. The chain uses TRBV7-9 and TRBJ2-7; D gene uncertain. There are 11 residues in the CDR3. Trimming stripped 3 bases from V and 1 base from J, with 1 base between. Per the germline V gene, CDR1 is SEHNR and CDR2 is FQNEAQ (reference sequence). The CDR3 reads CASSFSYEQYF. Here the CDR3 DNA reads TGTGCCAGCAGCTTTTCCTACGAGCAGTACTTC.

The genes are TRBV9 and TRBJ2-7, with 10 nucleotides matching TRBD2. Germline CDR1 SGDLS, CDR2 YYNGEE. J was trimmed by 1 base and V by 0 bases; bases with no gene match: 4. The CDR3 is made up of 16 amino acids. The CDR3 is CASSVGLAGESYEQYF. In DNA form, the CDR3 reads TGTGCCAGCAGCGTAGGGCTAGCGGGGGAATCCTACGAGCAGTACTTC.

This clone appeared a few times. This specimen includes other DNA sequences encoding the same CDR3. The V gene is TRBV29-1, the J gene TRBJ2-2, with D hard to call. The CDR3 runs 12 residues. The V end lost 4 bases, the J end lost 5 bases, and 8 bases lay between the germline ends. Germline V gene sequence: CDR1 SQVTM, CDR2 ANQGSEA. The CDR3 is CSVVEGTGELFF. The CDR3 DNA follows: TGCAGCGTTGTGGAAGGTACCGGGGAGCTGTTTTTT.

The chain recombines TRBV9 with TRBJ1-6; 9 positions match TRBD1. V was clipped by 4 bases and J by 9 bases; unmatched bases: 8. The germline CDR1 and CDR2 sequences are SGDLS and YYNGEE. The CDR3 has 15 residues. For the CDR3, the DNA is TGTGCCAGCAGCTCCCGGACAGGGGAAAGTTCACCCCTCCACTTT. Its protein is CASSSRTGESSPLHF.

The V call is TRBV29-1, the J call TRBJ2-7; 7 bases match TRBD1. Germline values: CDR1 SQVTM, CDR2 ANQGSEA. The CDR3 consists of 11 residues. Trimming removed 7 bases from V and 6 bases from J; junction bases left unmatched: 6. CDR3: CSAEQGPEQYF. The CDR3 coding sequence is TGCAGCGCCGAACAGGGGCCCGAGCAGTACTTC.

The chain is built from TRBV19 and TRBJ2-3; D possibly matches TRBD1 or TRBD2 (5 bases each). The CDR3 is 15 residues long. CDR1 and CDR2 (germline): LNHDA, SQIVND (reference sequence). V lost 6 bases and J 0 bases, leaving 13 bases between the germline ends. CDR3 sequence reads: CASSLRDASTDTQYF. The CDR3 DNA reads TGTGCCAGTAGCCTCCGGGACGCCAGCACAGATACGCAGTATTTT.

The V gene is TRBV29-1, the J gene TRBJ2-3; 10 bases are shared with TRBD2. Germline CDR1 reads SQVTM; CDR2 reads ANQGSEA. V shed 1 base, J shed 3 bases, and the junction held 7 bases outside the gene matches. This CDR3 comprises 16 residues. The CDR3 is CSVEGSGGAGTDTQYF. The CDR3 DNA follows: TGCAGCGTTGAAGGGAGCGGGGGGGCAGGGACAGATACGCAGTATTTT.

V gene TRBV9 combines with J gene TRBJ2-5; no clear D gene. Germline CDR1 and CDR2: SGDLS and YYNGEE. Trimming cost V 0 bases and J 2 bases, with 8 bases left between them. CDR3 length: 14 amino acids. CDR3 loop: CASSVDPVQETQYF. The DNA of the CDR3 is TGTGCCAGCAGCGTAGATCCCGTACAAGAGACCCAGTACTTC.

This clone has more than one count but fewer than ten. This chain uses TRBV7-9 with TRBJ2-7, with 7 bases matching TRBD2. The trim removed 5 bases at V and 6 bases at J, leaving 10 bases unmatched. This CDR3 has 14 amino acids. In germline, CDR1 is SEHNR, CDR2 FQNEAQ (reference sequence). The CDR3 DNA reads as TGTGCCAGCAGCCCCGGGGCGGGGGTCGGCGAGCAGTACTTC. It yields the protein CASSPGAGVGEQYF.

This clone appeared a few times. The rearrangement uses TRBV27 and TRBJ2-7; D remains unclear. The V end was cut by 0 bases, the J end by 2 bases, with 5 bases between. This CDR3 is built from 13 residues. Germline loops: CDR1 MNHEY, CDR2 SMNVEV (reference sequence). The CDR3 DNA reads TGTGCCAGCAGTTTATCATATACCTACGAGCAGTACTTC. This gives the protein CASSLSYTYEQYF.

This clone was detected a few times. This rearrangement joins TRBV5-1 to TRBJ2-7; D is possibly TRBD1 (6 bases). V was cut by 4 bases and J by 1 base, with 9 bases left in between. Germline V gene data show CDR1 as SGHRS and CDR2 as YFSETQ. CDR3 length: 13 residues. This chain's CDR3 is CASSPRGSYEQYF. The CDR3 DNA reads as TGCGCCAGCAGCCCCAGGGGTTCCTACGAGCAGTACTTC.